The 19 T cell receptor beta chains below all came from one sample that was sequenced in a study of T cell responses to AZD1222 COVID-19 vaccine. The protocol was immunoSEQ multiplex PCR, while the TCRdb copy is restricted to in-frame clones and leaves out a portion. Counted here are approximately 210,000 clones, around 94% occurring once; the ten biggest clones make up about 1.5%. The sample here was peripheral blood, taken 28 days after the second dose of the MenACWY control vaccine. The receptors come from an adult who received the MenACWY meningococcal vaccine as a control.

Concerning this clone: Other DNA sequences in this specimen translate into the identical CDR3. The chain couples TRBV5-1 to TRBJ2-3, with TRBD2 matching over 9 bases. J gave up 3 bases and V 1 base, and 0 bases lay outside the gene matches. Germline lookup yields CDR1 SGHRS and CDR2 YFSETQ. This CDR3 is built from 14 residues. DNA for the CDR3: TGCGCCAGCAGCTTGACTAGCGGGACAGATACGCAGTATTTT. Amino acid sequence: CASSLTSGTDTQYF.

The rearrangement joins TRBV5-1 to TRBJ1-1; 7 bases align to TRBD1. Trimming took 0 bases from V and 8 from J; bases not matched to a gene: 4. The germline gives CDR1 SGHRS, CDR2 YFSETQ. The CDR3 consists of 13 residues. CDR3 nucleotide sequence: TGCGCCAGCAGCTTGGGGGACAGACTCGAAGCTTTCTTT. This translates into CASSLGDRLEAFF.

The rearrangement uses TRBV4-3 and TRBJ2-7; D tentatively reads TRBD1 or TRBD2 (5 bases each). Germline lookup yields CDR1 LGHNA and CDR2 YSLEER. Trimming pared 1 base from V and 0 bases from J, leaving 19 bases between. This CDR3 spans 18 amino acids. CDR3 loop: CASSQGVGDASSSYEQYF. CDR3 nucleotides: TGCGCCAGCAGCCAAGGGGTAGGGGACGCGTCAAGCTCCTACGAGCAGTACTTC.

The chain links TRBV28 to TRBJ2-7; 9 bases fit TRBD1. CDR3 size: 17 residues. V gave up 2 bases and J gave up 4 bases; unmatched junction bases: 12. CDR1 is MDHEN and CDR2 is SYDVKM in the germline V gene. CDR3 in amino acids: CASSLDQTGGRRYEQYF. CDR3 sequence (DNA): TGTGCCAGCAGTTTAGACCAGACAGGGGGTCGACGTTACGAGCAGTACTTC.

The chain employs TRBV7-9 and TRBJ2-3, with 9 bases lining up with TRBD2. CDR3 size: 18 residues. V shed 7 bases and J 2 bases; nucleotides not matched to a gene: 16. Germline V CDR1 and CDR2: SEHNR, FQNEAQ (reference sequence). The CDR3 region is CASIPNRISGGITDTQYF. DNA of the CDR3: TGTGCCAGCATCCCTAATAGGATCAGCGGGGGGATCACAGATACGCAGTATTTT.

V and J are TRBV28 and TRBJ1-2; tentative D call: TRBD1 (6 bases). The germline gives CDR1 MDHEN, CDR2 SYDVKM. The ends were cut back, 2 bases at V and 4 bases at J, with 11 bases in the middle. The length of the CDR3 is 14 residues. In DNA, the CDR3 is TGTGCCAGCAGTTTAGTAGGACAGAGCTATGGCTACACCTTC. Protein: CASSLVGQSYGYTF.

The chain carries TRBV4-3 and TRBJ2-7, with no clear D. Germline CDR1 LGHNA, CDR2 YSLEER. This CDR3 is built from 15 residues. With 1 base removed from V and 1 base from J, the gap between germline ends came to 11 bases. CDR3 coding DNA: TGCGCCAGCAGCCAAGTTGTAGGCAGATCCTACGAGCAGTACTTC. Amino acid sequence: CASSQVVGRSYEQYF.

The chain recombines TRBV7-9 with TRBJ2-7; no clear D. From germline, CDR1 is SEHNR and CDR2 FQNEAQ (reference sequence). The CDR3 runs to 14 residues. The V gene lost 1 base and the J gene lost 1 base, with 8 bases spanning the gap. CDR3 DNA: TGTGCCAGCAGCTTAGGGCTTTCTTCCTACGAGCAGTACTTC. Residues: CASSLGLSSYEQYF.

The chain links TRBV5-1 to TRBJ2-2; D may be TRBD1 or TRBD2 (5 bases each). V lost 8 bases to trimming and J lost 4 bases, with 18 bases between them. Per the germline V gene, CDR1 is SGHRS and CDR2 is YFSETQ. This CDR3 contains 15 residues. CDR3 protein: CASSLGDPITGELFF. The CDR3 DNA follows: TGCGCCAGTTCCCTGGGGGATCCGATCACCGGGGAGCTGTTTTTT.

The genes are TRBV3-1 (or the pseudogene TRBV3-2) and TRBJ2-7; TRBD1 agrees at 8 bases. This CDR3 comprises 14 residues. The V and J ends lost 4 bases and 5 bases, in that order; junction bases with no gene match: 7. Germline V gene lookup returns CDR1 LGHDT and CDR2 YNNKEL (reference sequence). DNA of the CDR3: TGTGCCAGCAGCCTCCGGGACAGGCAACACGAGCAGTACTTC. Translation: CASSLRDRQHEQYF.

The chain uses TRBV3-1 (or the pseudogene TRBV3-2) and TRBJ2-3, with TRBD1 matching 9 bases. The V gene end was trimmed by 0 bases and the J gene end by 1 base; junction bases not matched to a gene: 5. CDR1 is LGHDT, CDR2 YNNKEL, per germline (reference sequence). The CDR3 length is 17 residues. CDR3 nucleotide sequence: TGTGCCAGCAGCCAAGATGGGACAGGGCATGGCACAGATACGCAGTATTTT. Translating it yields CASSQDGTGHGTDTQYF.

The chain recombines TRBV7-2 with TRBJ1-3; no clear D. Germline assignment: CDR1 SGHTA and CDR2 FQGNSA. V shed 0 bases and J shed 4 bases, with 10 bases lying between them. CDR3 size: 15 residues. The CDR3 spells CASSLAPGNGNTIYF. DNA of the CDR3: TGTGCCAGCAGCTTAGCGCCCGGGAACGGAAACACCATATATTTT. The full variable domain, in which reference TRBV7-2 and TRBJ1-3 provide the parts outside the CDR3, is GAGVSQSPSNKVTEKGKDVELRCDPISGHTALYWYRQSLGQGLEFLIYFQGNSAPDKSGLPSDRFSAERTGGSVSTLTIQRTQQEDSAVYLCASSLAPGNGNTIYFGEGSWLTVV.

CDR3 DNA: TGTGCCAGCAGCGTATCAGACCCAGGGGGCGCCCCTTATGAGCAGTTCTTC. This encodes CASSVSDPGGAPYEQFF. The chain has TRBV9 and TRBJ2-1; TRBD1 aligns across 8 bases. The CDR3 spans 17 residues. Germline V gene data show CDR1 as SGDLS and CDR2 as YYNGEE. J gave up 8 bases and V 1 base, and 14 bases lay outside the gene matches.

V usage is TRBV6-5 and J usage is TRBJ1-2, with TRBD1 matching 7 bases. V gave up 5 bases and J gave up 4 bases; unmatched junction bases: 4. CDR3 size: 13 residues. CDR1 and CDR2 from the germline V gene are MNHEY and SVGAGI. CDR3 nucleotide sequence: TGTGCCAGCAGTAGGACAGGCAGCTATGGCTACACCTTC. Translating gives CASSRTGSYGYTF.

The chain combines TRBV7-9 with TRBJ2-7; 9 bases match TRBD2. Germline loops: CDR1 SEHNR, CDR2 FQNEAQ (reference sequence). The CDR3 is 15 residues long. After removal of 4 bases from V and 2 bases from J, the junction contained 6 bases not matched to a gene. In nucleotides, the CDR3 is TGTGCCAGCAGCTACAGTAGCGGGGGACCCTACGAGCAGTACTTC. This codes for CASSYSSGGPYEQYF.

DNA of the CDR3: TGTGCCAGCAGTTGGGTGGGGGCCACTGAAGCTTTCTTT. Translated: CASSWVGATEAFF. The chain employs TRBV28 and TRBJ1-1, with D possibly matching TRBD1 (6 bases). Trimming removed 4 bases at V and 4 bases at J, with 10 bases between. The CDR3 extends over 13 amino acids. Germline V gene data show CDR1 as MDHEN and CDR2 as SYDVKM. The complete variable domain, with remaining parts taken from reference TRBV28 and TRBJ1-1, reads DVKVTQSSRYLVKRTGEKVFLECVQDMDHENMFWYRQDPGLGLRLIYFSYDVKMKEKGDIPEGYSVSREKKERFSLILESASTNQTSMYLCASSWVGATEAFFGQGTRLTVV.

In its sample, this clone was seen once. The V and J genes are TRBV6-5 and TRBJ1-2; D uncertain. Trimming shortened V by 6 bases and J by 0 bases, and 8 bases separated the two germline ends. Germline CDR1 and CDR2: MNHEY and SVGAGI. This CDR3 has 13 amino acids. CDR3 in DNA: TGTGCCAGCAGCTGGGAGGCTAACTATGGCTACACCTTC. Encoded protein: CASSWEANYGYTF.

This chain links TRBV6-5 with TRBJ1-1; D call uncertain. The germline V gene encodes CDR1 MNHEY and CDR2 SVGAGI. The V end was cut by 2 bases, the J end by 1 base, with 5 bases between. The CDR3 is 13 amino acids. CDR3 bases: TGTGCCAGCAGTTACGCGGAGAACACTGAAGCTTTCTTT. This sequence encodes CASSYAENTEAFF.

This sequence joins TRBV21-1 and TRBJ2-1; the DNA was not compared with TRBD2, the D call given in the table. TRBV21-1 is reported as a pseudogene. The CDR3 length is 18 residues. CDR3 residues: CASSKGKSLRSSYNEQFF. CDR3 bases: TGTGCCAGCAGCAAAGGGAAGAGCCTAAGGAGCTCCTACAATGAGCAGTTCTTC.